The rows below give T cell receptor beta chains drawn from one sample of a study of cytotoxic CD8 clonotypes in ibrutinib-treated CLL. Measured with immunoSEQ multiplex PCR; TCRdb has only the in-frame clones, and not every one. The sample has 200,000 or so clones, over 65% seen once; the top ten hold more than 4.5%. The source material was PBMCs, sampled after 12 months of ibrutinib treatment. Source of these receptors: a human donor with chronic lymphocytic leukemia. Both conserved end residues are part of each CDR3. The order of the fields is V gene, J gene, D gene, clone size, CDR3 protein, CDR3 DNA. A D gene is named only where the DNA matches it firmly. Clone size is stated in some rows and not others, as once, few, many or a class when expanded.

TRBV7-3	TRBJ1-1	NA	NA	CASSLSANTEAFF	TGTGCCAGCAGCTTGAGCGCGAACACTGAAGCTTTCTTT
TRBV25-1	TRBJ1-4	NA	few	CASSKGDVVLSRLFF	TGTGCCAGCTCAAAGGGGGACGTTGTTCTAAGTAGACTGTTTTTT
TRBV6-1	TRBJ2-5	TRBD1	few	CAIGTAWETQYF	TGTGCCATCGGGACAGCCTGGGAGACCCAGTACTTC
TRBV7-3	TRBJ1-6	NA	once	CASSRGGISSPLHF	TGTGCCAGCAGCAGGGGGGGGATTAGTTCACCCCTCCACTTT
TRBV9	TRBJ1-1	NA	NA	CASSVVPNPGQSNTEAFF	TGTGCCAGCAGCGTAGTCCCGAACCCGGGACAATCGAACACTGAAGCTTTCTTT
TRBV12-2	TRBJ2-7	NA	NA	CASRLGAWGSSTYEQYF	TGTGCAAGTCGCTTAGGGGCTTGGGGCAGTTCGACCTACGAGCAGTACTTC
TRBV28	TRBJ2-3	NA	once	CASSFWSGAEDTQYF	TGTGCCAGCAGTTTTTGGTCAGGGGCGGAAGATACGCAGTATTTT
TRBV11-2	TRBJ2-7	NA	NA	CASSLDQEGRYEQYF	TGTGCCAGCAGCTTAGATCAGGAGGGCCGCTACGAGCAGTACTTC
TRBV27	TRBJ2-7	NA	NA	CASSLGRQEGANFLPRISYEQYF	TGTGCCAGCAGTTTAGGTAGGCAGGAGGGGGCGAATTTCCTTCCAAGAATTTCCTACGAGCAGTACTTC
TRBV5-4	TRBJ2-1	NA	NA	CASSLIQPPLVF	TGTGCCAGCAGCTTGATCCAGCCCCCCTTGGTCTTC
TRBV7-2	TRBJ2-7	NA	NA	CASSWWVEQYF	TGTGCCAGCAGCTGGTGGGTCGAGCAGTACTTC
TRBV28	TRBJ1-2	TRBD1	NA	CASRGQVGDGYTF	TGTGCCAGTCGGGGACAGGTTGGGGATGGCTACACCTTC
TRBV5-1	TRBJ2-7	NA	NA	CASSLGPGSNEQYF	TGCGCCAGCAGCTTGGGGCCAGGGAGTAACGAGCAGTACTTC
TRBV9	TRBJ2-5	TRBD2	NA	CASSVASREGRETQYF	TGTGCCAGCAGCGTAGCTTCGCGGGAGGGCCGGGAGACCCAGTACTTC
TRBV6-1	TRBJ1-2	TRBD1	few	CASMNRGLLGGGYTF	TGTGCCAGCATGAACAGGGGGCTTCTAGGTGGTGGCTACACCTTC
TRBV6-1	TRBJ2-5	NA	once	CASSEESLAGETQYF	TGTGCCAGCAGTGAAGAATCTTTGGCGGGAGAGACCCAGTACTTC
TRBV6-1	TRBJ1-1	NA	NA	CASTGELNTEAFF	TGTGCCAGCACTGGGGAACTGAACACTGAAGCTTTCTTT
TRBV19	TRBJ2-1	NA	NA	CASSIGTRFEQFF	TGTGCCAGTAGTATTGGCACGAGGTTTGAGCAGTTCTTC
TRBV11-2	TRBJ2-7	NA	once	CASTRVVSGYEQYF	TGTGCCAGCACCCGCGTGGTGTCCGGCTACGAGCAGTACTTC
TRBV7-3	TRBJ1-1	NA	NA	CASSLGGHTEAFF	TGTGCCAGCAGCCTCGGGGGGCACACTGAAGCTTTCTTT
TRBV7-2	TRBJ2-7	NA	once	CASSFTVQSEQYF	TGTGCCAGCAGCTTTACAGTCCAAAGCGAGCAGTACTTC
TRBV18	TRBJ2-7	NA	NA	CASTPGRSSYEQYF	TGTGCCAGCACGCCGGGACGCAGCTCCTACGAGCAGTACTTC
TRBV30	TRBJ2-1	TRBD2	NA	CAWSAQRGAYNEQFF	TGTGCCTGGAGTGCTCAGCGGGGAGCCTACAATGAGCAGTTCTTC
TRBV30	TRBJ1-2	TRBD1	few	CAWSDPGQAHYGYTF	TGTGCCTGGAGTGATCCGGGACAGGCGCACTATGGCTACACCTTC
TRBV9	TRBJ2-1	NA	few	CASSVDEGEQFF	TGTGCCAGCAGCGTAGATGAGGGTGAGCAGTTCTTC
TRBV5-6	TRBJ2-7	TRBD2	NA	CASSLALAGHYEQYF	TGTGCCAGCAGCTTGGCGCTAGCGGGACACTACGAGCAGTACTTC
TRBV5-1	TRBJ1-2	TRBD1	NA	CASSLAEWDRAINGYTF	TGCGCCAGCAGCTTGGCAGAATGGGACAGAGCTATAAACGGCTACACCTTC
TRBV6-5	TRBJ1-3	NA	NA	CASSYAGRNTIYF	TGTGCCAGCAGTTACGCGGGGCGAAACACCATATATTTT
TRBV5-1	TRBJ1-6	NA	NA	CASSLVAGVSPLHF	TGCGCCAGCAGCTTGGTGGCGGGGGTTTCACCCCTCCACTTT
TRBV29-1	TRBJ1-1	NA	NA	CSVGGGLNTEAFF	TGCAGCGTCGGGGGTGGGTTGAACACTGAAGCTTTCTTT
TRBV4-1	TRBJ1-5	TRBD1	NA	CASSQDTAGGNQPQHF	TGCGCCAGCAGCCAAGATACGGCAGGGGGAAATCAGCCCCAGCATTTT
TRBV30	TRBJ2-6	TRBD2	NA	CAWREKRGRKISGANVLTF	TGTGCCTGGAGGGAAAAGCGGGGACGGAAAATCTCTGGGGCCAACGTCCTGACTTTC
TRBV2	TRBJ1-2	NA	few	CASSDRGNYGYTF	TGTGCCAGCAGTGACCGGGGCAACTATGGCTACACCTTC
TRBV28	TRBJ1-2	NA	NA	CASSLGQGRGYTF	TGTGCCAGCAGTTTGGGCCAGGGGCGCGGCTACACCTTC
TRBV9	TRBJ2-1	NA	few	CASSVVDTMAGYNEQFF	TGTGCCAGCAGCGTAGTCGATACCATGGCAGGGTACAATGAGCAGTTCTTC
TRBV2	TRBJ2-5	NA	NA	CASSERGAGQETQYF	TGTGCCAGCAGTGAGAGGGGGGCAGGGCAAGAGACCCAGTACTTC
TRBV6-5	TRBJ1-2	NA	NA	CASSLIREGYTF	TGTGCCAGCAGCCTCATAAGGGAAGGCTACACCTTC
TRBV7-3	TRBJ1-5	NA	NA	CASSAQNQPQHF	TGTGCCAGCAGCGCGCAGAATCAGCCCCAGCATTTT
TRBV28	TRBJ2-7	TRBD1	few	CASSSAGQGLYF	TGTGCCAGCAGTTCGGCGGGACAGGGCTTATACTTC
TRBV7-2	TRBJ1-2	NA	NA	CASSSGGGDYGYTF	TGTGCCAGCAGCTCCGGGGGAGGGGACTATGGCTACACCTTC
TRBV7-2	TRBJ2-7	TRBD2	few	CASSSETSGTHEQYF	TGTGCCAGCAGCTCGGAGACTAGCGGGACCCACGAGCAGTACTTC
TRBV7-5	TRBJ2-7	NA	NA	CARSLEGTSGTTYEQYF	TGTGCCAGAAGCTTAGAGGGGACTAGCGGGACTACCTACGAGCAGTACTTC
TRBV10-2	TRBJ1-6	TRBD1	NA	CASSETRTGKSPLHF	TGCGCCAGCAGTGAAACGAGGACAGGGAAGTCACCCCTCCACTTT
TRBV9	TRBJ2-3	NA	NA	CASRPRASTDTQYF	TGTGCCAGCCGGCCCAGGGCTAGCACAGATACGCAGTATTTT
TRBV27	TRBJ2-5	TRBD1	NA	CASSYNRDRTPQYF	TGTGCCAGCAGTTATAACCGGGACAGGACCCCCCAGTACTTC
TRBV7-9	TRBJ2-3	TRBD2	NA	CASSSLAGVGDTQYF	TGTGCCAGCAGCTCACTAGCGGGAGTTGGAGATACGCAGTATTTT
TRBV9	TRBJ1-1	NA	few	CASSVVSGSEAFF	TGTGCCAGCAGCGTAGTATCAGGAAGTGAAGCTTTCTTT
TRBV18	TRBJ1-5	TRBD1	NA	CASSPRTGNNQPQHF	TGTGCCAGCTCACCGAGGACAGGGAACAATCAGCCCCAGCATTTT
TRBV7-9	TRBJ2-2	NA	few	CASSLTPTGELFF	TGTGCCAGCAGCTTAACCCCCACCGGGGAGCTGTTTTTT
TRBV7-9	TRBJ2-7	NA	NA	CASSPRGYEQYF	TGTGCCAGCAGCCCCAGGGGTTACGAGCAGTACTTC